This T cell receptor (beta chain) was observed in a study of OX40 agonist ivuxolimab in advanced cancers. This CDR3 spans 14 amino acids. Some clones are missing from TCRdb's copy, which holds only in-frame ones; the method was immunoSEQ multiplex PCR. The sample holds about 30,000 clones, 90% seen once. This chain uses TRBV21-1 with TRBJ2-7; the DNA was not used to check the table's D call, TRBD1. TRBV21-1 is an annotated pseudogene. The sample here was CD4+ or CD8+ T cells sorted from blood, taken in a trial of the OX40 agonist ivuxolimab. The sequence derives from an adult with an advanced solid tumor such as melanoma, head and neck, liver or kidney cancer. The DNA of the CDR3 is TGTGCCAGCATGACCGGACAGGGGATGGGCGAGCAGTACTTC. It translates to CASMTGQGMGEQYF.